A single sample gave rise to the 4 T cell receptor beta chains below, sequenced in a study of blood T cells in healthy people across ages. Using a J-beta primer mix together with a sample-barcoded 5' primer, a second PCR was run for about 6 to 11 cycles. Via MiXCR, TCRdb re-called the 5' RACE reads, giving one row per CDR3 protein. The sample consists of about 640,000 distinct CDR3 sequences, about 54% of them appearing once. The sequencing sample was made of blood. The receptors come from a man aged 60 to 75 in good health.

This clonotype was seen repeatedly, ten times or more. In nucleotides, the CDR3 is TGCGCCAGCAGTGAGGGGGGGGGGCCCCAAGAGACCCAGTACTTC. Residues: CASSEGGGPQETQYF. The V and J genes are TRBV10-2 and TRBJ2-5; possibly TRBD2 for D (7 bases). The CDR3 is 15 residues long. V was pared by 2 bases and J by 1 base, with 11 bases between. Germline V gives CDR1 WSHSY, CDR2 SAAADI.

J is TRBJ1-1 and V is TRBV6-5, with no clear D. The CDR3 totals 13 residues. Germline CDR1 and CDR2: MNHEY and SVGAGI. Between the trimmed V and J ends, which lost 2 bases and 4 bases, there was a span of 8 bases. In nucleotides, the CDR3 is TGTGCCAGCAGTTACGCCTCGGGCACTGAAGCTTTCTTT. Its protein is CASSYASGTEAFF.

The chain joins TRBV9 to TRBJ2-1; 11 nucleotides line up with TRBD2. Germline CDR1 and CDR2: SGDLS and YYNGEE. The V gene end was trimmed by 3 bases and the J gene end by 7 bases; junction bases not matched to a gene: 9. The CDR3 has 16 residues. The CDR3 DNA follows: TGTGCCAGCAGCGGGTTAGCGGGGGGGCCCTGGAATGAGCAGTTCTTC. Its translation is CASSGLAGGPWNEQFF.

There are a few counts of this clonotype. V usage is TRBV4-1 and J usage is TRBJ1-6; D call uncertain. This CDR3 comprises 16 residues. Between the trimmed V and J ends, which lost 1 base and 13 bases, there was a span of 20 bases. Germline V gene lookup returns CDR1 MGHRA and CDR2 YSYEKL. This chain's CDR3 is CASSQGPRTDATPLHF. CDR3 sequence (DNA): TGCGCCAGCAGCCAAGGCCCCCGGACGGATGCGACTCCCCTCCACTTT.